This TCR beta chain was observed in a study of regulatory T cells in long-lasting Graves disease. The time point is: newly diagnosed GD, antithyroid drugs for less than 3 months. The TCR library was made from RNA extracted from PBMCs. Arm-PCR of CDR3 regions and iRepertoire HTBI primers were used to build TCR beta libraries. MiXCR, applied by TCRdb to the multiplex PCR reads, yields one record per CDR3 protein. This sample yields 400,000 to 500,000 distinct CDR3 sequences, of which around 16% are seen a single time; approximately 7.8% belongs to the top ten. The sample was also reused in another study, on T cells in Graves' hyperthyroidism and ophthalmopathy.

The source of this sequence is a woman aged 40 to 50 with Graves disease. This specimen was peripheral blood mononuclear cells (PBMCs), taken at new diagnosis, from a patient treated with antithyroid drugs.

In DNA form, the CDR3 reads TGTGCCAGCACCGCGAACACCGGGGAGCTGTTTTTT. Protein: CASTANTGELFF. J is TRBJ2-2 and V is TRBV6-1; the D is unclear. The V end lost 7 bases, the J end lost 0 bases, and 3 bases lay between the germline ends. The CDR3 contains 12 residues. Germline V CDR1 and CDR2: MNHNS, SASEGT.